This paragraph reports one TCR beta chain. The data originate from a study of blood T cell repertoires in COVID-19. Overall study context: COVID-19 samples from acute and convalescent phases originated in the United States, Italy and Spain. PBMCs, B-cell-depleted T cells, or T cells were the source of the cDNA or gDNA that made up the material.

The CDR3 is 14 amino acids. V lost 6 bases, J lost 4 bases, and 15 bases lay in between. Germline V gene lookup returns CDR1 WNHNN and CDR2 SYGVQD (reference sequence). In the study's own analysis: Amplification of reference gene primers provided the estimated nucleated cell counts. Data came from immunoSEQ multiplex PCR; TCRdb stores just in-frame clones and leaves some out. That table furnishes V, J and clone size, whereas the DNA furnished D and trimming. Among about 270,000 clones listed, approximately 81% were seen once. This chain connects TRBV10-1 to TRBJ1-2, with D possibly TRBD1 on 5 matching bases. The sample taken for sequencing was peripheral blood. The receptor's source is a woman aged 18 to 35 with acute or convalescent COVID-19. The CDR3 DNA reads TGCGCCAGCAGCGAGGACATTTTGGGCTATGGCTACACCTTC. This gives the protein CASSEDILGYGYTF.